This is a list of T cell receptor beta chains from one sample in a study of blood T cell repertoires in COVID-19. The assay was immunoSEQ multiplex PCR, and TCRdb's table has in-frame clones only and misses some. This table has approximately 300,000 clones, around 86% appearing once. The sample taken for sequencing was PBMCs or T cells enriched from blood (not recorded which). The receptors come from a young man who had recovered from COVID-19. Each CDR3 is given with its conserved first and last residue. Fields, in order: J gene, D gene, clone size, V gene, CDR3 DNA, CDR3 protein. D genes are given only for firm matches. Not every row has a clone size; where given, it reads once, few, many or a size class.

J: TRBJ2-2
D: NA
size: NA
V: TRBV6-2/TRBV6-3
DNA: TGTGCCAGCAGTTCAAACTATGGGACTGGGGAGCTGTTTTTT
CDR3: CASSSNYGTGELFF

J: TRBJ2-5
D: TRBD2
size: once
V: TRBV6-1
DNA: TGTGCCAGCAGTGAAGGACTAGCAGAGGAGACCCAGTACTTC
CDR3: CASSEGLAEETQYF

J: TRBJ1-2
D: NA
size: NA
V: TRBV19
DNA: TGTGCCAGTAGTACCGGCGGGATCGGCTACACCTTC
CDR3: CASSTGGIGYTF

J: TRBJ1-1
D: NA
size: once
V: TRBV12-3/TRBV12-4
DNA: TGTGCCAGCAGCCCCGAGTGGAGCACTGAAGCTTTCTTT
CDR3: CASSPEWSTEAFF

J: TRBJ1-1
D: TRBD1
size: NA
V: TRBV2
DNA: TGTGCCAGCAGATCAGACAGGGGGTGGTACACTGAAGCTTTCTTT
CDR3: CASRSDRGWYTEAFF

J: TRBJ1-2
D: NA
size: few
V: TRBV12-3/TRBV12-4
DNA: TGTGCCACCACACCGGGGGGCTACACCTTC
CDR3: CATTPGGYTF

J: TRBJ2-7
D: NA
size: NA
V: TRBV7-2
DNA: TGTGCCAGCAGCTTAGGCTTCGGGGGGCCCTCCTACGAGCAGTACTTC
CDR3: CASSLGFGGPSYEQYF

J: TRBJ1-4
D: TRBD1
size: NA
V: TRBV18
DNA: TGTGCCAGCTCATCACAGACGACCACAGGGGCGGCAGGCGAAAAACTGTTTTTT
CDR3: CASSSQTTTGAAGEKLFF

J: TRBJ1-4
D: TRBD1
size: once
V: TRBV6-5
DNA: TGTGCCAGCAGTTACGGGACAGGGCGGTATGAAAAACTGTTTTTT
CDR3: CASSYGTGRYEKLFF

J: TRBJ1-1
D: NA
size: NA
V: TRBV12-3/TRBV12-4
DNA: TGTGCCAGCAATACAGGCAGCACTGAAGCTTTCTTT
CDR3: CASNTGSTEAFF

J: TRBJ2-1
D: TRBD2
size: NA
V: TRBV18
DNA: TGTGCCAGCTCACACCCGCTGACTAGCGGGGCAGAGCAGTTCTTC
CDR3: CASSHPLTSGAEQFF

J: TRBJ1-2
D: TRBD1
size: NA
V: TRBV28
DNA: TGTGCCAGCAGCCCCACGGACAGGCCTAACTATGGCTACACCTTC
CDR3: CASSPTDRPNYGYTF

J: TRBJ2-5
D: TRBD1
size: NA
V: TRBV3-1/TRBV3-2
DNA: TGTGCCAGCAGCCAAGATGGGAGGACAGGGCCGCGTCGAGAGACCCAGTACTTC
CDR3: CASSQDGRTGPRRETQYF

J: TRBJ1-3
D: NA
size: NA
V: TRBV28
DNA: TGTGCCAGTGAGACTATGTGGGCGAGCTCTGGAAACACCATATATTTT
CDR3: CASETMWASSGNTIYF

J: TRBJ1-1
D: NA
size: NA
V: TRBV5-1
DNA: TGCGCCAGCAGCATCTCGCAGGGGACCCCCACTGAAGCTTTCTTT
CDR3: CASSISQGTPTEAFF

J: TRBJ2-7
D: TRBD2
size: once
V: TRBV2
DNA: TGTGCCAGCACAGGGACTAGCGGGCTCTACGAGCAGTACTTC
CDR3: CASTGTSGLYEQYF

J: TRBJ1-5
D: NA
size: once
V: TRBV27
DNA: TGTGCCAGCAGTTTATCCAGGGATCAGCCCCAGCATTTT
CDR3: CASSLSRDQPQHF

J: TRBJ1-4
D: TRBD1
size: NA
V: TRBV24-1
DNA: TGTGCCACCAGTCCCGGGACAGGGGTAACTAATGAAAAACTGTTTTTT
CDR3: CATSPGTGVTNEKLFF

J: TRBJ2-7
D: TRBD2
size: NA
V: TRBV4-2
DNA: TGTGCCAGCAGCCAAGTTGGTAGCGGGCGGAGGGAGCAGTACTTC
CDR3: CASSQVGSGRREQYF

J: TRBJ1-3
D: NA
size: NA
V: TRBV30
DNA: TGTGCCTGGTACACAGGAAACACCATATATTTT
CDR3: CAWYTGNTIYF

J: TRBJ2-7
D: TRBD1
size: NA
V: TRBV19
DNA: TGTGCCAGTAGTGGGGGGACAGGATTTTACGAGCAGTACTTC
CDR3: CASSGGTGFYEQYF

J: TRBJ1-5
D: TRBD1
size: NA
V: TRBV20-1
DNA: TGCAGTGCTAGTGGACAGGGGTTAAATCAGCCCCAGCATTTT
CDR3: CSASGQGLNQPQHF

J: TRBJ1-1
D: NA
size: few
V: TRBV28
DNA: TGTGCCAGCAGTTTCGGGGGGGCTAGCTACACTGAAGCTTTCTTT
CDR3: CASSFGGASYTEAFF

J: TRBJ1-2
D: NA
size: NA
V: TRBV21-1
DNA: TGTGCCAGCAACCTAAGGATGGAGCGGATTAACTATGGCTACACCTTC
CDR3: CASNLRMERINYGYTF

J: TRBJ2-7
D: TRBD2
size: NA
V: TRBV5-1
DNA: TGCGCCAGCAGCTTGGCCCTAGCGGGAGAAGGAGCCTACGAGCAGTACTTC
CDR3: CASSLALAGEGAYEQYF

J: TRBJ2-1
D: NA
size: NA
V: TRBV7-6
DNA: TGTGCCAGACAAATGGCCCGCGGCCTGCCCACCTACAATGAGCAGTTCTTC
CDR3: CARQMARGLPTYNEQFF

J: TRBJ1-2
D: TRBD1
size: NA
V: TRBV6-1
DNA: TGTGCCAGCAGTGAAGGTCGGCAGGGGGTTAAAGGCTACACCTTC
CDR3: CASSEGRQGVKGYTF

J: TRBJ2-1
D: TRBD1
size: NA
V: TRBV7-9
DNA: TGTGCCAGCAGCTATGCCTCTGTCCGGGACAGGGACCGCGATGAGCAGTTCTTC
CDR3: CASSYASVRDRDRDEQFF

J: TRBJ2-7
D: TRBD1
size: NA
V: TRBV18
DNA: TGTGCCAGCTCACCCCGGGACAGTTTAGGTGCCTACGAGCAGTACTTC
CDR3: CASSPRDSLGAYEQYF